One sample yielded the 30 T cell receptor beta chains listed below, sequenced in a study of cytomegalovirus exposure and HLA in healthy donors. Vbeta (60) and Jbeta (13) primers were used in the PCR. Here immunoSEQ multiplex PCR was the method, and the copy in TCRdb shows in-frame clones only, minus some. The sample carries 150,000 to 250,000 clones, roughly 79% recorded once. The sample consisted of PBMCs. The receptor source for this set is a man aged 25 to 40 in good health and CMV-seronegative.

The chain recombines TRBV10-1 with TRBJ2-3, with 9 bases matching TRBD2. The CDR3 contains 16 residues. The germline gives CDR1 WNHNN, CDR2 SYGVQD (reference sequence). The V segment lost 3 bases and the J segment 0 bases; nucleotides outside the gene matches: 4. The CDR3 spells CASSELAGLSTDTQYF. The CDR3 DNA follows: TGCGCCAGCAGTGAACTAGCGGGTTTGAGCACAGATACGCAGTATTTT.

The chain is built from TRBV2 and TRBJ2-7; D might be TRBD2 (5 bases). The CDR3 spans 12 residues. Germline V gene sequence: CDR1 SNHLY, CDR2 FYNNEI. The V gene lost 3 bases and the J gene lost 6 bases, with 9 bases spanning the gap. In nucleotides, the CDR3 is TGTGCCAGCAGTGATGCGACTACCGAGCAGTACTTC. Translating it yields CASSDATTEQYF.

This sequence joins TRBV2 and TRBJ2-7; 9 positions match TRBD1. The CDR3 spans 14 residues. Germline assignment: CDR1 SNHLY and CDR2 FYNNEI. Trimming cost V 6 bases and J 3 bases; bases outside gene matches: 6. The CDR3 sequence is CASRIRDRVYEQYF. CDR3 nucleotide sequence: TGTGCCAGCAGGATCCGGGACAGGGTCTACGAGCAGTACTTC.

The CDR3 sequence: CASSLVVSRNTGELFF. The CDR3 DNA reads as TGTGCCAGCAGCTTGGTTGTTAGTCGGAACACCGGGGAGCTGTTTTTT. J is TRBJ2-2 and V is TRBV5-6; D is undetermined. This CDR3 contains 16 residues. Looked up from germline, CDR1 is SGHDT and CDR2 is YYEEEE. V was cut by 0 bases and J by 1 base, with 10 bases left in between.

The chain links TRBV11-2 to TRBJ2-7; D unresolved. Trimming shortened V by 5 bases and J by 6 bases, and 14 bases separated the two germline ends. Germline lookup yields CDR1 SGHAT and CDR2 FQNNGV. There are 13 residues in the CDR3. The CDR3 sequence: CASSHFKSSEQYF. The DNA of the CDR3 is TGTGCCAGCAGCCACTTTAAGAGTTCCGAGCAGTACTTC.

The J gene is TRBJ1-1, the V gene TRBV15; D not certain. V lost 2 bases, J lost 8 bases, and 12 bases lay in between. Germline V gives CDR1 LNHNV, CDR2 YYDKDF (reference sequence). The CDR3 totals 13 residues. The CDR3 spells CATSRNREREAFF. DNA of the CDR3: TGTGCCACCAGCAGAAACCGAGAACGGGAAGCTTTCTTT.

The V and J genes are TRBV5-8 and TRBJ2-7; 9 bases are shared with TRBD2. Trimming at V came to 2 bases and at J to 1 base, leaving 7 bases not matched to a gene. The germline CDR1 and CDR2 sequences are SGHTS and YDEGEE. This CDR3 spans 16 amino acids. Written as DNA, the CDR3 is TGTGCCAGCAGCTTTTCTAGCGGGACGGATTCCTACGAGCAGTACTTC. It codes for CASSFSSGTDSYEQYF.

The V and J genes are TRBV4-1 and TRBJ2-7; 12 positions match TRBD2. The germline V gene has CDR1 MGHRA and CDR2 YSYEKL. The V gene end was trimmed by 2 bases and the J gene end by 5 bases; junction bases not matched to a gene: 4. The CDR3 extends over 15 amino acids. The CDR3, as DNA: TGCGCCAGCAGCCAAACTAGCGGGAGGAGAAACGAGCAGTACTTC. This codes for CASSQTSGRRNEQYF.

This sequence joins TRBV6-1 and TRBJ1-5; D is unclear. The V end lost 6 bases, the J end lost 0 bases, and 9 bases lay between the germline ends. Germline V gene sequence: CDR1 MNHNS, CDR2 SASEGT. The CDR3 contains 14 residues. The CDR3 DNA follows: TGTGCCAGCAGCCTTGACACTAGCAATCAGCCCCAGCATTTT. Translated: CASSLDTSNQPQHF.

This clone was counted only a few times. V gene TRBV27 combines with J gene TRBJ1-3, with no clear D. V lost 3 bases, J lost 0 bases, and 9 bases lay in between. This CDR3 is built from 15 residues. CDR1 and CDR2 (germline): MNHEY, SMNVEV (reference sequence). The CDR3 bases are TGTGCCAGCAGTTTTGACGGGAGCTCTGGAAACACCATATATTTT. This translates into CASSFDGSSGNTIYF.

The chain is built from TRBV19 and TRBJ2-7; 11 positions agree with TRBD2. This CDR3 is built from 16 residues. Trimming at V came to 3 bases and at J to 3 bases, leaving 7 bases not matched to a gene. The germline V gene has CDR1 LNHDA and CDR2 SQIVND (reference sequence). CDR3 in DNA: TGTGCCAGTAGTATTAAAACTAGCGGGAGTGTCTACGAGCAGTACTTC. Its translation is CASSIKTSGSVYEQYF.

The V gene is TRBV6-6, the J gene TRBJ1-2, with 7 positions matching TRBD1. The V gene end was trimmed by 5 bases and the J gene end by 3 bases; junction bases not matched to a gene: 12. This CDR3 spans 16 amino acids. Per germline, CDR1 MNHNY and CDR2 SVGAGI (reference sequence). In DNA, the CDR3 is TGTGCCAGCAGTCCTCGTATTACAGGGGTGGACTATGGCTACACCTTC. Its protein product is CASSPRITGVDYGYTF.

The rearrangement joins TRBV10-1 to TRBJ1-1; D is unresolved. Germline lookup yields CDR1 WNHNN and CDR2 SYGVQD (reference sequence). The CDR3 is made up of 13 amino acids. V was shortened by 3 bases and J by 4 bases, with 9 bases between the two germline ends. The CDR3: CASSDLSGTEAFF. CDR3 in DNA: TGCGCCAGCAGTGATCTCAGTGGCACTGAAGCTTTCTTT.

This clone was counted only a few times. The genes are TRBV11-2 and TRBJ1-6; D gene unclear. Trimming removed 0 bases from V and 7 bases from J, with 10 bases in between. Germline-derived CDR1 and CDR2 are SGHAT and FQNNGV. The CDR3 extends over 15 amino acids. CDR3 region: CASSLESDTNSPLHF. The CDR3 DNA is TGTGCCAGCAGCTTAGAGTCTGACACCAATTCACCCCTCCACTTT.

This clone is a singleton in its sample. The chain uses TRBV11-1 and TRBJ2-1; 10 bases are shared with TRBD2. CDR3 length: 15 residues. With V trimmed by 2 bases and J by 5 bases, 3 bases remained unmatched. The V gene's germline CDR1 is SGHAT and CDR2 FQDESV (reference sequence). CDR3 nucleotides: TGTGCCAGCAGCTTATGGACTAGCGGCGACAATGAGCAGTTCTTC. The encoded protein is CASSLWTSGDNEQFF. The whole variable domain, remainder taken from reference TRBV11-1 and TRBJ2-1, is EAEVAQSPRYKITEKSQAVAFWCDPISGHATLYWYRQILGQGPELLVQFQDESVVDDSQLPKDRFSAERLKGVDSTLKIQPAELGDSAMYLCASSLWTSGDNEQFFGPGTRLTVL.

This rearrangement joins TRBV7-6 to TRBJ2-1; D gene uncertain. This CDR3 has 13 residues. CDR1 and CDR2 from the germline V gene are SGHVS and FNYEAQ. Trimming removed 2 bases at V and 10 bases at J, with 12 bases between. CDR3 loop: CASSLTPGSEQFF. CDR3 nucleotides: TGTGCCAGCAGCTTAACGCCAGGATCCGAGCAGTTCTTC. Full variable domain (rest looked up from reference TRBV7-6 and TRBJ2-1): GAGVSQSPRYKVTKRGQDVALRCDPISGHVSLYWYRQALGQGPEFLTYFNYEAQQDKSGLPNDRFSAERPEGSISTLTIQRTEQRDSAMYRCASSLTPGSEQFFGPGTRLTVL.

This rearrangement joins TRBV5-1 to TRBJ2-1; tentative D call: TRBD1 (9 bases). This CDR3 contains 13 residues. V lost 4 bases, J lost 15 bases, and 20 bases lay in between. The germline CDR1 and CDR2 sequences are SGHRS and YFSETQ. For the CDR3, the DNA is TGCGCCAGCAGCCTCGGGGGGGACAGGGTTTGGTTCTTC. Residues: CASSLGGDRVWFF. The full variable domain, rest sourced from reference TRBV5-1 and TRBJ2-1, is KAGVTQTPRYLIKTRGQQVTLSCSPISGHRSVSWYQQTPGQGLQFLFEYFSETQRNKGNFPGRFSGRQFSNSRSEMNVSTLELGDSALYLCASSLGGDRVWFFGPGTRLTVL.

The chain couples TRBV27 to TRBJ2-3, with 11 positions matching TRBD2. Germline CDR1 MNHEY, CDR2 SMNVEV (reference sequence). Trimming cost V 6 bases and J 4 bases; bases outside gene matches: 6. The CDR3 runs to 15 residues. In DNA, the CDR3 is TGTGCCAGCAGCCAACTAGCGGGAGTCCCAGATACGCAGTATTTT. This sequence encodes CASSQLAGVPDTQYF.

The V and J genes are TRBV10-3 and TRBJ1-2; possibly TRBD1 for D (6 bases). The V end lost 4 bases, the J end lost 4 bases, and 13 bases lay between the germline ends. The CDR3 spans 14 residues. From germline, CDR1 is ENHRY and CDR2 SYGVKD. The CDR3 DNA reads as TGTGCCATCAGTGCGGCAGGGGTCGGCTATGGCTACACCTTC. Protein sequence: CAISAAGVGYGYTF.

The chain carries TRBV28 and TRBJ2-1; 10 nucleotides match TRBD2. Per the germline V gene, CDR1 is MDHEN and CDR2 is SYDVKM. Germline trimming cut 5 bases from V and 5 bases from J; bases unmatched to any gene: 3. The CDR3 loop spans 14 amino acids. The CDR3 reads CASSLAGAHNEQFF. In DNA form, the CDR3 reads TGTGCCAGCAGTCTAGCGGGAGCCCACAATGAGCAGTTCTTC.

The chain links TRBV6-6 to TRBJ1-5; D is undetermined. This CDR3 has 13 residues. The germline CDR1 and CDR2 sequences are MNHNY and SVGAGI (reference sequence). The V end was cut by 7 bases, the J end by 1 base, with 8 bases between. CDR3 residues: CASTWQSNQPQHF. The CDR3 DNA follows: TGTGCCAGCACGTGGCAGAGCAATCAGCCCCAGCATTTT.

This clone was detected only a few times. The chain combines TRBV11-2 with TRBJ1-1; perhaps TRBD1 as D (5 bases). This CDR3 is 13 amino acids long. Per germline, CDR1 SGHAT and CDR2 FQNNGV. V was cut by 3 bases and J by 8 bases, with 13 bases left in between. DNA of the CDR3: TGTGCCAGCAGCTTCCCCGGGGGGTGGGAAGCTTTCTTT. Protein sequence: CASSFPGGWEAFF. Using reference TRBV11-2 and TRBJ1-1 for the parts outside the CDR3, the full variable domain is EAGVAQSPRYKIIEKRQSVAFWCNPISGHATLYWYQQILGQGPKLLIQFQNNGVVDDSQLPKDRFSAERLKGVDSTLKIQPAKLEDSAVYLCASSFPGGWEAFFGQGTRLTVV.

V gene TRBV4-2 combines with J gene TRBJ2-1, with a tentative D call TRBD2 (5 bases). The CDR3 runs to 16 residues. The V gene's germline CDR1 is LGHNA and CDR2 YNFKEQ. V lost 4 bases and J 6 bases, leaving 19 bases between the germline ends. CDR3 amino acids: CASSPLELVGGNEQFF. As DNA, the CDR3 is TGTGCCAGCAGCCCGCTCGAGTTAGTAGGAGGCAATGAGCAGTTCTTC.

The chain combines TRBV5-1 with TRBJ2-7, with D perhaps TRBD1 (5 bases). Germline-derived CDR1 and CDR2 are SGHRS and YFSETQ. Trimming stripped 4 bases from V and 7 bases from J, with 9 bases between. The CDR3 consists of 11 residues. CDR3 residues: CASSGATEQYF. The CDR3 region has the DNA TGCGCCAGCAGCGGGGCGACTGAGCAGTACTTC.

This sequence joins TRBV5-6 and TRBJ2-7; D remains ambiguous. The CDR3 is 15 residues long. V shed 0 bases and J shed 0 bases, with 10 bases lying between them. The germline V gene encodes CDR1 SGHDT and CDR2 YYEEEE. The CDR3 DNA follows: TGTGCCAGCAGCTTGGATAGGCGGAGCTCCTACGAGCAGTACTTC. This translates into CASSLDRRSSYEQYF.

J is TRBJ1-3 and V is TRBV6-1, with 8 bases identical to TRBD1. Unmatched junction bases numbered 4, after V lost 4 bases and J lost 8 bases. From germline, CDR1 is MNHNS and CDR2 SASEGT. The CDR3 sequence is 13 residues long. The CDR3 coding sequence is TGTGCCAGCAGTGTGGACAGGGCGGACACCATATATTTT. It encodes CASSVDRADTIYF.

J is TRBJ2-7 and V is TRBV27, with 7 bases aligning to TRBD2. The germline gives CDR1 MNHEY, CDR2 SMNVEV (reference sequence). The CDR3 is 15 residues long. V gave up 7 bases and J gave up 7 bases; unmatched junction bases: 16. CDR3 in amino acids: CASMGGSRRRGEQYF. In DNA, the CDR3 is TGTGCCAGCATGGGGGGGTCCAGGAGACGGGGAGAGCAGTACTTC.

The genes are TRBV5-6 and TRBJ1-1, with D tentatively TRBD1 (5 bases). V was pared by 2 bases and J by 0 bases, with 11 bases between. Germline-derived CDR1 and CDR2 are SGHDT and YYEEEE. The CDR3 sequence is 15 residues long. In nucleotides, the CDR3 is TGTGCCAGCAGCTTTACAGGACGGATGAACACTGAAGCTTTCTTT. It specifies CASSFTGRMNTEAFF.

The rearrangement joins TRBV25-1 to TRBJ2-7, with 7 bases aligning to TRBD1. V shed 11 bases, J shed 6 bases, and the junction held 10 bases outside the gene matches. CDR1 and CDR2 (germline): MGHDK, SYGVNS. The CDR3 runs 12 residues. In DNA form, the CDR3 reads TGTGCCGGGAACAGGGGATCGTGCGAGCAGTACTTC. This codes for CAGNRGSCEQYF.

The rearrangement links TRBV14 to TRBJ2-1; D is undetermined. CDR1 and CDR2 from the germline V gene are SGHDN and FVKESK. The V end lost 4 bases, the J end lost 6 bases, and 10 bases lay between the germline ends. This CDR3 region has 13 residues. CDR3 coding DNA: TGTGCCAGCAGCCCTACTTCGGGCAATGAGCAGTTCTTC. Translating it yields CASSPTSGNEQFF.